This TCR beta chain appears in the sequencing data of a study of breast tumors, draining lymph nodes, adjacent tissues. Study-wide results and caveats: Tumor TCR diversity was below lymph nodes but above nontumor tissue. Tumor and nontumor repertoires were significantly more similar in luminal-like than in basal-like breast cancer. The data were judged consistent with most tumor T cells coming from lymph node and expanding in tumor.

TCRdb re-called the multiplex PCR reads through MiXCR, storing one row per CDR3 protein. The data show under 250,000 distinct CDR3 sequences, approximately 31% seen once. V was cut by 6 bases and J by 4 bases, with 7 bases left in between. CDR3 size: 13 residues. Germline CDR1 and CDR2: LNHDA and SQIVND (reference sequence). This clonotype showed up many times. Its antigen is still unknown. Samples came from axillary lymph nodes draining the breast cancer. The chain employs TRBV19 and TRBJ2-6; D unresolved. The sample consisted of axillary lymph node tissue. This clonotype was obtained from a female donor with breast cancer. Some clones in this sample may be carry-over from other donors' samples. CDR3 amino acids: CASSSTGANVLTF. CDR3 in DNA: TGTGCCAGTAGCTCCACAGGGGCCAACGTCCTGACTTTC.